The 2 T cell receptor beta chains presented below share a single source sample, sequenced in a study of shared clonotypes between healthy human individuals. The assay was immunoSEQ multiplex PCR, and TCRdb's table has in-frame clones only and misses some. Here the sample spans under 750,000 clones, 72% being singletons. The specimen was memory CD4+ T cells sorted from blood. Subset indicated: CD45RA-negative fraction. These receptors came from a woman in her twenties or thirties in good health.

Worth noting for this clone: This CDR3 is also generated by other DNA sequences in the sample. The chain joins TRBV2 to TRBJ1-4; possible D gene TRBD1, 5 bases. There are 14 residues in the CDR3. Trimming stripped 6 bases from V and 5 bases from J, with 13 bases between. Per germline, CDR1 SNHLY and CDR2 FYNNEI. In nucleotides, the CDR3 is TGTGCCAGCAGCGCCGGACGGGGGAATGAAAAACTGTTTTTT. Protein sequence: CASSAGRGNEKLFF.

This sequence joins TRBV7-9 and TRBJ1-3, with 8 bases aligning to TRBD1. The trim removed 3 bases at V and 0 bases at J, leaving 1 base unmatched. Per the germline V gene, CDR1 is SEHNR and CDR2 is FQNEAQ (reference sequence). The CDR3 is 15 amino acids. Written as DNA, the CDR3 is TGTGCCAGCAGCTTTGGGACAGGCTCTGGAAACACCATATATTTT. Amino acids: CASSFGTGSGNTIYF.